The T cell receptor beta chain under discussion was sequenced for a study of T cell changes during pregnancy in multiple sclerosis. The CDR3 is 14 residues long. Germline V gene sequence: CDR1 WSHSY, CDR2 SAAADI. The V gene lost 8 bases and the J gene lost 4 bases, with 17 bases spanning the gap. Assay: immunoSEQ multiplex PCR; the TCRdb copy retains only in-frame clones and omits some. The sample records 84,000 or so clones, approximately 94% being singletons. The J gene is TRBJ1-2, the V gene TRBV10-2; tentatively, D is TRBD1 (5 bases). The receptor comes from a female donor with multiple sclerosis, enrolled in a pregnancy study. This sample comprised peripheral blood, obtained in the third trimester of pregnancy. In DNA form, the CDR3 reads TGCGCCAGCGGAGGGGCGGGTCGGGGCTATGGCTACACCTTC. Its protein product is CASGGAGRGYGYTF.